Listed below are T cell receptor beta chains from one sample, sequenced in a study of CD8+ T cells in alopecia areata. Sequenced by immunoSEQ multiplex PCR; TCRdb stores in-frame clones only, minus some. Here the sample spans around 60,000 clones, around 44% being singletons. The sequenced sample consisted of NKG2D-low CD8+ T cells sorted from blood. Receptor source: a human donor with alopecia areata. The CDR3 runs from the conserved cysteine through the conserved F or W. The order of the fields is J gene, clone size, D gene, V gene, CDR3 protein, CDR3 DNA. D genes are given only for firm matches. Size is stated for part of the rows, as once, few or many counts, or as a class when the clone is expanded.

j_call: TRBJ2-1; clone_size: few; d_call: NA; v_call: TRBV29-1; cdr3_aa: CSVDRPVGEQFF; cdr3_nt: TGCAGCGTCGATCGCCCGGTAGGTGAGCAGTTCTTC
j_call: TRBJ1-1; clone_size: NA; d_call: NA; v_call: TRBV27; cdr3_aa: CASSLDPRDEEAFF; cdr3_nt: TGTGCCAGCAGCTTAGATCCACGGGACGAAGAAGCTTTCTTT
j_call: TRBJ2-5; clone_size: NA; d_call: NA; v_call: TRBV29-1; cdr3_aa: CSARGETQYF; cdr3_nt: TGCAGCGCCCGAGGGGAGACCCAGTACTTC
j_call: TRBJ1-1; clone_size: few; d_call: NA; v_call: TRBV7-9; cdr3_aa: CASSSPGSAFF; cdr3_nt: TGTGCCAGCAGCTCACCGGGCTCAGCTTTCTTT
j_call: TRBJ1-1; clone_size: NA; d_call: NA; v_call: TRBV27; cdr3_aa: CASSQRKGRNTEAFF; cdr3_nt: TGTGCCAGCAGCCAAAGGAAGGGGAGGAACACTGAAGCTTTCTTT
j_call: TRBJ2-7; clone_size: NA; d_call: NA; v_call: TRBV7-9; cdr3_aa: CASSQSVPWIRNEQYF; cdr3_nt: TGTGCCAGCAGCCAATCAGTCCCCTGGATTCGCAACGAGCAGTACTTC
j_call: TRBJ2-7; clone_size: NA; d_call: NA; v_call: TRBV29-1; cdr3_aa: CSVERGSEQYF; cdr3_nt: TGCAGCGTTGAGAGGGGTTCGGAGCAGTACTTC
j_call: TRBJ1-2; clone_size: NA; d_call: NA; v_call: TRBV4-3; cdr3_aa: CASSQDRRQTNYGYTF; cdr3_nt: TGCGCCAGCAGCCAAGATCGACGACAGACTAACTATGGCTACACCTTC
j_call: TRBJ2-7; clone_size: NA; d_call: NA; v_call: TRBV4-2; cdr3_aa: CASTPSGRTDNEQYF; cdr3_nt: TGTGCCAGCACCCCAAGTGGTCGGACGGATAACGAGCAGTACTTC
j_call: TRBJ2-7; clone_size: few; d_call: TRBD1; v_call: TRBV13; cdr3_aa: CASSIRDSTYEQYF; cdr3_nt: TGTGCCAGCAGCATCCGGGACAGCACCTACGAGCAGTACTTC
j_call: TRBJ2-5; clone_size: NA; d_call: NA; v_call: TRBV7-2; cdr3_aa: CASSRVDIARETQYF; cdr3_nt: TGTGCCAGCAGCCGGGTGGACATAGCTAGGGAGACCCAGTACTTC
j_call: TRBJ1-2; clone_size: NA; d_call: TRBD1; v_call: TRBV27; cdr3_aa: CASSLSRTGGDRGYTF; cdr3_nt: TGTGCCAGCAGTTTATCGAGGACAGGGGGCGACCGAGGCTACACCTTC
j_call: TRBJ2-5; clone_size: NA; d_call: TRBD1; v_call: TRBV4-3; cdr3_aa: CASSQASRGTETQYF; cdr3_nt: TGCGCCAGCAGCCAAGCCTCCAGGGGGACGGAGACCCAGTACTTC
j_call: TRBJ2-7; clone_size: NA; d_call: TRBD2; v_call: TRBV29-1; cdr3_aa: CSVILAGGAYEQYF; cdr3_nt: TGCAGCGTAATACTAGCGGGGGGGGCCTACGAGCAGTACTTC
j_call: TRBJ2-1; clone_size: NA; d_call: NA; v_call: TRBV7-8; cdr3_aa: CASSPQGNEQFF; cdr3_nt: TGTGCCAGCAGCCCCCAGGGTAATGAGCAGTTCTTC
j_call: TRBJ1-1; clone_size: NA; d_call: NA; v_call: TRBV6-5; cdr3_aa: CASSWGQLNTEAFF; cdr3_nt: TGTGCCAGCAGTTGGGGACAACTGAACACTGAAGCTTTCTTT
j_call: TRBJ1-2; clone_size: few; d_call: TRBD1; v_call: TRBV29-1; cdr3_aa: CSVYRGSGYGYTF; cdr3_nt: TGCAGCGTTTACAGGGGATCGGGCTATGGCTACACCTTC
j_call: TRBJ2-7; clone_size: few; d_call: TRBD2; v_call: TRBV2; cdr3_aa: CASSLPTSGYEQYF; cdr3_nt: TGTGCCAGCAGCCTTCCCACTAGCGGCTACGAGCAGTACTTC
j_call: TRBJ2-7; clone_size: NA; d_call: TRBD2; v_call: TRBV9; cdr3_aa: CASSPGRGYEQYF; cdr3_nt: TGTGCCAGCAGCCCAGGGCGGGGGTACGAGCAGTACTTC
j_call: TRBJ2-6; clone_size: NA; d_call: NA; v_call: TRBV25-1; cdr3_aa: CASSGANVLTF; cdr3_nt: TGTGCCAGCAGTGGGGCCAACGTCCTGACTTTC
j_call: TRBJ1-1; clone_size: few; d_call: NA; v_call: TRBV12-5; cdr3_aa: CASGPRGNTEAFF; cdr3_nt: TGTGCTAGTGGCCCGAGGGGGAATACTGAAGCTTTCTTT
j_call: TRBJ2-2; clone_size: NA; d_call: NA; v_call: TRBV23-1; cdr3_aa: CASPDFGTGELFF; cdr3_nt: TGCGCCAGCCCCGATTTTGGGACCGGGGAGCTGTTTTTT
j_call: TRBJ2-3; clone_size: few; d_call: TRBD2; v_call: TRBV7-3; cdr3_aa: CASSLRFLADGITDTQYF; cdr3_nt: TGTGCCAGCAGCTTAAGGTTTCTAGCGGACGGTATCACAGATACGCAGTATTTT
j_call: TRBJ1-1; clone_size: NA; d_call: NA; v_call: TRBV5-1; cdr3_aa: CASSPRGRNTEAFF; cdr3_nt: TGCGCCAGCAGCCCTCGCGGGAGGAACACTGAAGCTTTCTTT
j_call: TRBJ2-7; clone_size: NA; d_call: NA; v_call: TRBV10-3; cdr3_aa: CAISEAGLTPSYEQYF; cdr3_nt: TGTGCCATCAGTGAAGCAGGGTTAACTCCGTCCTACGAGCAGTACTTC
j_call: TRBJ1-2; clone_size: few; d_call: TRBD1; v_call: TRBV7-9; cdr3_aa: CASSETGLYGYTF; cdr3_nt: TGTGCCAGCAGCGAGACAGGGCTCTATGGCTACACCTTC
j_call: TRBJ2-5; clone_size: few; d_call: TRBD2; v_call: TRBV2; cdr3_aa: CASRPGLALQETQYF; cdr3_nt: TGTGCCAGCAGGCCGGGACTAGCGCTCCAAGAGACCCAGTACTTC
j_call: TRBJ2-3; clone_size: NA; d_call: NA; v_call: TRBV2; cdr3_aa: CASTDVTDTQYF; cdr3_nt: TGTGCCAGCACGGACGTCACAGATACGCAGTATTTT
j_call: TRBJ2-1; clone_size: once; d_call: TRBD2; v_call: TRBV4-2; cdr3_aa: CASSHRRGLYAGNEQFF; cdr3_nt: TGTGCCAGCAGCCATCGAAGGGGACTATACGCTGGGAATGAGCAGTTCTTC
j_call: TRBJ2-2; clone_size: once; d_call: TRBD2; v_call: TRBV5-6; cdr3_aa: CASSLPLGGRTGELFF; cdr3_nt: TGTGCCAGCAGCCTCCCCTTGGGGGGGAGGACCGGGGAGCTGTTTTTT
j_call: TRBJ2-7; clone_size: NA; d_call: NA; v_call: TRBV27; cdr3_aa: CASSLSRGNEQYF; cdr3_nt: TGTGCCAGCAGTTTATCGAGAGGGAACGAGCAGTACTTC
j_call: TRBJ2-1; clone_size: NA; d_call: NA; v_call: TRBV27; cdr3_aa: CASSRFISYNEQFF; cdr3_nt: TGTGCCAGCAGTCGCTTTATCTCCTACAATGAGCAGTTCTTC
j_call: TRBJ1-4; clone_size: NA; d_call: NA; v_call: TRBV29-1; cdr3_aa: CSVDPAGPGEKLFF; cdr3_nt: TGCAGCGTTGACCCGGCAGGGCCTGGTGAAAAACTGTTTTTT
j_call: TRBJ2-3; clone_size: few; d_call: NA; v_call: TRBV29-1; cdr3_aa: CSLRASTDTQYF; cdr3_nt: TGCAGCCTGAGGGCCAGCACAGATACGCAGTATTTT
j_call: TRBJ2-3; clone_size: NA; d_call: NA; v_call: TRBV27; cdr3_aa: CANSDTQYF; cdr3_nt: TGTGCCAACAGCGATACGCAGTATTTT
j_call: TRBJ2-1; clone_size: NA; d_call: TRBD2; v_call: TRBV7-6; cdr3_aa: CASSLRASGYNEQFF; cdr3_nt: TGTGCCAGCAGCTTACGGGCTAGCGGGTACAATGAGCAGTTCTTC
j_call: TRBJ2-7; clone_size: NA; d_call: NA; v_call: TRBV29-1; cdr3_aa: CSVEVRSYEQYF; cdr3_nt: TGCAGCGTTGAGGTCAGGTCCTACGAGCAGTACTTC